Detailed here is one T cell receptor (beta chain). Its target is unknown. This specimen belongs to a study of T cell clonotyping in hematopoietic cell transplantation. General observations from the study: Pathologically expanded recipient clonotypes increased progressively from day 30 to day 180 as diversity fell.

Germline-derived CDR1 and CDR2 are MNHNS and SASEGT. Trimming removed 7 bases from V and 2 bases from J, with 15 bases in between. The CDR3 spans 15 residues. TCRdb's table, derived via immunoSEQ multiplex PCR, lists solely in-frame clones and lacks some. The table records approximately 41,000 clones, around 95% of them present only once. This clonotype originated in a man aged 30 to 39 in good health. Some clones in this sample may be carry-over from other donors' samples. The chain couples TRBV6-1 to TRBJ1-5; maybe TRBD1 (5 bases). Input material: peripheral blood mononuclear cells. The CDR3 sequence is CASKGMRGGNQPQHF. DNA of the CDR3: TGTGCCAGCAAGGGGATGAGGGGTGGCAATCAGCCCCAGCATTTT.